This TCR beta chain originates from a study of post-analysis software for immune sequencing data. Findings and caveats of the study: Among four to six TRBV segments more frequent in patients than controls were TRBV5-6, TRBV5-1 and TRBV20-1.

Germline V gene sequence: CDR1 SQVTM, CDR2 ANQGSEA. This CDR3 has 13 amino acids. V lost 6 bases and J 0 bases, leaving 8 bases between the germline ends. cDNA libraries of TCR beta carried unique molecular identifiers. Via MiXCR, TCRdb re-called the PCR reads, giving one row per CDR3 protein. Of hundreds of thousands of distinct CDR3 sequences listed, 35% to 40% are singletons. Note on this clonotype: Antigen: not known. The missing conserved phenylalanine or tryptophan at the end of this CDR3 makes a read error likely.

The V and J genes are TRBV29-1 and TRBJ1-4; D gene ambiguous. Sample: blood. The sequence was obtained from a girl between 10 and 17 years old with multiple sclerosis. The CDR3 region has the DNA TGCAGCGTGAAAGAAACAACTAATGAAAAACTGTTTTTG. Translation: CSVKETTNEKLFL.